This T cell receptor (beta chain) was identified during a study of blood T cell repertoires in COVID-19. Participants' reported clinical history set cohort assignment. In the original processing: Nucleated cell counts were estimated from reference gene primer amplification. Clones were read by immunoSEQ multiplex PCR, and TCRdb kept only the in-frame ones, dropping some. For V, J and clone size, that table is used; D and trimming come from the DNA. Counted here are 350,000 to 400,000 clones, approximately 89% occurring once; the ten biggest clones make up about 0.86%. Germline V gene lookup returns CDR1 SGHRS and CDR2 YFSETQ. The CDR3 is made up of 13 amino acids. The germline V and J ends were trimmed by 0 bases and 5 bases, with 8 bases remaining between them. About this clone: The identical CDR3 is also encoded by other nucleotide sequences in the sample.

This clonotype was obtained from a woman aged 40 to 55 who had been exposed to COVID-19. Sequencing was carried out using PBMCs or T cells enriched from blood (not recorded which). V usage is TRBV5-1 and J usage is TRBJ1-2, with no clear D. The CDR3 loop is CASSLATRYGYTF. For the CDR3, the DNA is TGCGCCAGCAGCTTGGCCACGAGGTATGGCTACACCTTC.